This T cell receptor (beta chain) was sequenced in a study of blood T cell repertoires in COVID-19. In the original processing: Estimated nucleated cell counts came from reference gene primer amplification. Sequenced by immunoSEQ multiplex PCR; TCRdb stores in-frame clones only, minus some. V and J calls and clone size are as listed in that table; D and trimming were resolved from the DNA. The table lists around 450,000 clones, approximately 90% of them singletons. The germline gives CDR1 LGHDT, CDR2 YNNKEL (reference sequence). V lost 4 bases and J lost 7; bases outside the gene matches: 3. The CDR3 length is 15 residues.

The sequence derives from a woman aged 18 to 35 with acute COVID-19. The V call is TRBV3-1 (or the pseudogene TRBV3-2), the J call TRBJ2-3; 15 bases line up with TRBD2. Sequenced: PBMCs or T cells enriched from blood (not recorded which). CDR3 in amino acids: CASSLGLAGGHTQYF. CDR3 nucleotide sequence: TGTGCCAGCAGCCTGGGACTAGCGGGGGGCCATACGCAGTATTTT.